Each of the 32 T cell receptor beta chains below was sequenced from the same sample in a study of long-term antiretroviral therapy in people with HIV. Runs used v3.0 of the immunoSEQ assay and were done at survey level. TCRdb's table, derived via immunoSEQ multiplex PCR, lists solely in-frame clones and lacks some. The sample has tens of thousands of clones, roughly 80% seen once. The sequenced sample was unsorted PBMCs, obtained 0.4 years before starting antiretroviral therapy. The source is a man aged 18 to 29 with HIV.

The chain employs TRBV7-9 and TRBJ1-6; D may be TRBD1 (5 bases). The V gene's germline CDR1 is SEHNR and CDR2 FQNEAQ (reference sequence). V was trimmed by 3 bases and J by 8 bases, leaving 14 bases between them. The CDR3 has 15 amino acids. The CDR3 nucleotides are TGTGCCAGCAGCTTGGGGGGTGGTAGGGATTCACCCCTCCACTTT. It translates to CASSLGGGRDSPLHF.

The DNA of the CDR3 is TGTGCCAGCAGCGAAGTCCCTCAGCCGGAGCAGTACTTC. It encodes CASSEVPQPEQYF. The genes are TRBV4-2 and TRBJ2-7; no clear D gene. Germline loops: CDR1 LGHNA, CDR2 YNFKEQ. The CDR3 extends over 13 amino acids. V was cut by 5 bases and J by 7 bases, with 15 bases left in between.

The genes are TRBV14 and TRBJ1-6; D is undetermined. The CDR3 contains 15 residues. V was pared by 1 base and J by 10 bases, with 14 bases between. Germline values: CDR1 SGHDN, CDR2 FVKESK. In DNA form, the CDR3 reads TGTGCCAGCAGCCAAGGAGGGTTGAGTCGGTCACCCCTCCACTTT. Amino acids: CASSQGGLSRSPLHF. The complete variable domain, with remaining parts taken from reference TRBV14 and TRBJ1-6, reads EAGVTQFPSHSVIEKGQTVTLRCDPISGHDNLYWYRRVMGKEIKFLLHFVKESKQDESGMPNNRFLAERTGGTYSTLKVQPAELEDSGVYFCASSQGGLSRSPLHFGNGTRLTVT.

The chain links TRBV5-8 to TRBJ2-7; D is possibly TRBD2 (6 bases). V lost 4 bases, J lost 2 bases, and 10 bases lay in between. Looked up from germline, CDR1 is SGHTS and CDR2 is YDEGEE. This CDR3 comprises 13 residues. CDR3 nucleotide sequence: TGTGCCAGCAGCGCCCCGGGGGCCTACGAGCAGTACTTC. Translating gives CASSAPGAYEQYF. The entire variable domain, with the rest obtained from reference TRBV5-8 and TRBJ2-7, is as follows: EAGVTQSPTHLIKTRGQQATLRCSPISGHTSVYWYQQALGLGLQFLLWYDEGEERNRGNFPPRFSGRQFPNYSSELNVNALELEDSALYLCASSAPGAYEQYFGPGTRLTVT.

The rearrangement joins TRBV10-3 to TRBJ2-7; D may correspond to TRBD1 or TRBD2 (8 bases each). The CDR3 contains 15 residues. CDR1 is ENHRY, CDR2 SYGVKD, per germline. Trimming took off 7 bases at V and 3 bases at J, with 19 bases between the two ends. Here the CDR3 reads CAIIKDRAGGYEQYF. The CDR3 nucleotides read TGTGCCATCATCAAGGACAGGGCGGGGGGCTACGAGCAGTACTTC.

The chain's CDR3 is CASSYLAGASYEQYF. The CDR3 nucleotides are TGTGCCAGCAGCTATCTAGCGGGGGCCTCCTACGAGCAGTACTTC. The chain carries TRBV7-2 and TRBJ2-7; 10 bases align to TRBD2. The V and J ends lost 4 bases and 0 bases, in that order; junction bases with no gene match: 3. The CDR3 extends over 15 amino acids. Germline CDR1 is SGHTA and CDR2 is FQGNSA.

This chain links TRBV7-2 with TRBJ2-7; 11 bases match TRBD1. The V segment lost 5 bases and the J segment 5 bases; nucleotides outside the gene matches: 5. The CDR3 is 14 amino acids. Germline lookup yields CDR1 SGHTA and CDR2 FQGNSA. As DNA, the CDR3 is TGTGCCAGCAGCAGGGACAGGGGGACCCACGAGCAGTACTTC. It specifies CASSRDRGTHEQYF.

This clone was recorded once. The chain combines TRBV6-6 with TRBJ2-6; D is perhaps TRBD1 or TRBD2 (6 bases each). The V end was cut by 7 bases, the J end by 2 bases, with 12 bases between. The germline gives CDR1 MNHNY, CDR2 SVGAGI (reference sequence). This CDR3 contains 15 residues. The CDR3 reads CASNVGGTGANVLTF. The CDR3 DNA sequence: TGTGCCAGCAACGTAGGGGGGACTGGGGCCAACGTCCTGACTTTC.

This clone is a singleton in its sample. The chain couples TRBV14 to TRBJ2-3, with 8 bases fitting TRBD1. The CDR3 runs to 16 residues. V lost 2 bases to trimming and J lost 0 bases; unmatched junction nucleotides: 4. Germline values: CDR1 SGHDN, CDR2 FVKESK. CDR3 in amino acids: CASSQLTGASTDTQYF. DNA for the CDR3: TGTGCCAGCAGCCAATTGACAGGGGCAAGCACAGATACGCAGTATTTT.

The V and J genes are TRBV29-1 and TRBJ2-5; a possible D gene is TRBD1 (5 bases). V was trimmed by 3 bases and J by 1 base, leaving 9 bases between them. Germline lookup yields CDR1 SQVTM and CDR2 ANQGSEA. This CDR3 region has 13 residues. The CDR3 region is CSVDPRVQETQYF. CDR3 nucleotides: TGCAGCGTTGACCCCAGGGTCCAAGAGACCCAGTACTTC.

The V gene is TRBV13, the J gene TRBJ2-3; maybe TRBD2 (6 bases). Germline loops: CDR1 PRHDT, CDR2 FYEKMQ (reference sequence). The CDR3 spans 16 residues. V was cut by 5 bases and J by 1 base, with 16 bases left in between. The CDR3 DNA follows: TGTGCCAGCAGCCCCGAGACTAGGCGGGGCACAGATACGCAGTATTTT. This sequence encodes CASSPETRRGTDTQYF.

The genes are TRBV28 and TRBJ2-6, with D uncertain. V was shortened by 2 bases and J by 2 bases, with 7 bases between the two germline ends. CDR3 length: 15 residues. CDR1 is MDHEN and CDR2 is SYDVKM in the germline V gene. The CDR3 DNA follows: TGTGCCAGCAGTTTACGTATTACTGGGGCCAACGTCCTGACTTTC. Protein product: CASSLRITGANVLTF.

This clone was seen a handful of times. This sequence joins TRBV7-2 and TRBJ2-7, with 7 bases fitting TRBD1. This CDR3 spans 13 amino acids. Trimming cost V 5 bases and J 3 bases; bases outside gene matches: 4. CDR1 is SGHTA, CDR2 FQGNSA, per germline. The CDR3 bases are TGTGCCAGCAGCGTGACAGGGAACTACGAGCAGTACTTC. It codes for CASSVTGNYEQYF.

CDR3 protein: CATSRDGVDEQFF. For the CDR3, the DNA is TGTGCCACCAGCAGAGATGGAGTGGATGAGCAGTTCTTC. This chain uses TRBV15 with TRBJ2-1; no clear D gene. CDR3 length equals 13 residues. The V end was cut by 0 bases, the J end by 8 bases, with 8 bases between. Germline assignment: CDR1 LNHNV and CDR2 YYDKDF (reference sequence).

V usage is TRBV29-1 and J usage is TRBJ2-7; TRBD1 matches at 9 bases. The germline gives CDR1 SQVTM, CDR2 ANQGSEA. The CDR3 spans 13 residues. V shed 1 base, J shed 5 bases, and the junction held 3 bases outside the gene matches. CDR3 coding DNA: TGCAGCGTTGAAGTGACAGGGGGTCACGAGCAGTACTTC. This gives the protein CSVEVTGGHEQYF.

The DNA for the CDR3 is TGTGCCAGCAGCCCCAGCGGTCCTCGCTCTGGAAACACCATATATTTT. It translates to CASSPSGPRSGNTIYF. The genes are TRBV7-9 and TRBJ1-3; D not resolved. Trimming stripped 5 bases from V and 0 bases from J, with 14 bases between. This CDR3 has 16 residues. Germline loops: CDR1 SEHNR, CDR2 FQNEAQ (reference sequence). Full variable domain (remainder filled in from reference TRBV7-9 and TRBJ1-3): DTGVSQNPRHKITKRGQNVTFRCDPISEHNRLYWYRQTLGQGPEFLTYFQNEAQLEKSRLLSDRFSAERPKGSFSTLEIQRTEQGDSAMYLCASSPSGPRSGNTIYFGEGSWLTVV.

The gene calls are TRBV7-6 and TRBJ2-3, with TRBD2 matching over 10 bases. Germline V gene data show CDR1 as SGHVS and CDR2 as FNYEAQ. This CDR3 spans 16 amino acids. Losses at the gene ends were 5 bases for V and 2 bases for J; bases not matched to a gene: 7. The CDR3: CASSRASGSVTDTQYF. In DNA form, the CDR3 reads TGTGCCAGCAGCCGAGCTAGCGGGAGTGTCACAGATACGCAGTATTTT.

This clone appeared a single time. V and J are TRBV2 and TRBJ2-1; 7 bases agree with TRBD2. Germline CDR1 is SNHLY and CDR2 is FYNNEI. Trimming at V came to 6 bases and at J to 0 bases, leaving 8 bases not matched to a gene. This CDR3 region has 16 residues. In DNA, the CDR3 is TGTGCCAGCAGCCAACTAGCGTTGAGCTCCTACAATGAGCAGTTCTTC. Translation gives CASSQLALSSYNEQFF.

The chain combines TRBV6-6 with TRBJ2-7; D is perhaps TRBD1 (5 bases). The CDR3 sequence is 12 residues long. CDR1 and CDR2 (germline): MNHNY, SVGAGI (reference sequence). V lost 7 bases and J 4 bases, leaving 11 bases between the germline ends. DNA for the CDR3: TGTGCCAGCAACGGACATTCTTACGAGCAGTACTTC. It specifies CASNGHSYEQYF.

The chain combines TRBV19 with TRBJ1-3; 7 bases are a match to TRBD1. Germline V gene sequence: CDR1 LNHDA, CDR2 SQIVND (reference sequence). V was clipped by 3 bases and J by 0 bases; unmatched bases: 11. The CDR3 loop spans 18 amino acids. Here the CDR3 reads CASSIAGTAFPSGNTIYF. As DNA, the CDR3 is TGTGCCAGTAGTATCGCCGGGACAGCGTTTCCCTCTGGAAACACCATATATTTT.

The V and J genes are TRBV5-6 and TRBJ2-6, with 7 bases aligning to TRBD1. After removal of 0 bases from V and 0 bases from J, the junction contained 9 bases not matched to a gene. CDR3 size: 19 residues. CDR1 is SGHDT and CDR2 is YYEEEE in the germline V gene. CDR3 nucleotide sequence: TGTGCCAGCAGCTTGGGTCTTGGACAGGACAGCTCTGGGGCCAACGTCCTGACTTTC. Translating it yields CASSLGLGQDSSGANVLTF.

J is TRBJ2-3 and V is TRBV28; 8 bases line up with TRBD2. Germline V gene lookup returns CDR1 MDHEN and CDR2 SYDVKM. CDR3 size: 15 residues. Trimming at V came to 7 bases and at J to 5 bases, leaving 11 bases not matched to a gene. The DNA for the CDR3 is TGTGCCAGCAAAACGGGAGGGCAATTGAGAGATACGCAGTATTTT. Translation gives CASKTGGQLRDTQYF.

This clone occurred a few times. The rearrangement uses TRBV7-2 and TRBJ2-7; D tentatively fits TRBD1 or TRBD2 (5 bases each). V lost 2 bases and J 6 bases, leaving 14 bases between the germline ends. Germline lookup yields CDR1 SGHTA and CDR2 FQGNSA. The CDR3 is 14 amino acids. CDR3 DNA sequence: TGTGCCAGCAGCTTACTTGCAGGGCGGGCCGAGCAGTACTTC. It encodes CASSLLAGRAEQYF.

This clone appeared a few times. CDR3 in amino acids: CASSPRAETSTDTQYF. DNA of the CDR3: TGTGCCAGCAGCCCCCGAGCGGAGACTAGCACAGATACGCAGTATTTT. This rearrangement joins TRBV9 to TRBJ2-3; D possibly corresponds to TRBD2 (5 bases). With 4 bases removed from V and 0 bases from J, the gap between germline ends came to 15 bases. Germline lookup yields CDR1 SGDLS and CDR2 YYNGEE. This CDR3 is 16 amino acids long.

The chain links TRBV7-9 to TRBJ2-5, with 11 bases lining up with TRBD1. CDR1 is SEHNR, CDR2 FQNEAQ, per germline (reference sequence). The CDR3 contains 15 residues. V was clipped by 3 bases and J by 3 bases; unmatched bases: 3. The CDR3 protein is CASSFWTGGEETQYF. CDR3 in DNA: TGTGCCAGCAGCTTTTGGACAGGGGGCGAAGAGACCCAGTACTTC.

The rearrangement joins TRBV7-2 to TRBJ1-3; D is uncertain. The CDR3 covers 11 residues. Trimming stripped 0 bases from V and 9 bases from J, with 3 bases between. The V gene's germline CDR1 is SGHTA and CDR2 FQGNSA. CDR3 nucleotides: TGTGCCAGCAGCTTAGCCGGCACCATATATTTT. This codes for CASSLAGTIYF.

The genes are TRBV7-2 and TRBJ1-5; TRBD1 matches 10 bases. V was clipped by 5 bases and J by 6 bases; unmatched bases: 7. CDR3 size: 15 residues. Germline values: CDR1 SGHTA, CDR2 FQGNSA. CDR3 sequence: CASSRGQGMVQPQHF. CDR3 in DNA: TGTGCCAGCAGCAGGGGACAGGGGATGGTTCAGCCCCAGCATTTT.

The rearrangement joins TRBV7-9 to TRBJ2-7, with D uncertain. The germline V and J ends were trimmed by 7 bases and 1 base, with 11 bases remaining between them. From germline, CDR1 is SEHNR and CDR2 FQNEAQ (reference sequence). The CDR3 is 13 residues long. CDR3 in DNA: TGTGCCAGCACGGGCGGAGATTCCTACGAGCAGTACTTC. This sequence encodes CASTGGDSYEQYF.

This chain links TRBV13 with TRBJ2-5, with D uncertain. Looked up from germline, CDR1 is PRHDT and CDR2 is FYEKMQ (reference sequence). CDR3 length equals 13 residues. The V end was cut by 0 bases, the J end by 4 bases, with 6 bases between. The CDR3 nucleotides read TGTGCCAGCAGCTTAGGCCGAGGAGAGACCCAGTACTTC. Its translation: CASSLGRGETQYF.

The chain couples TRBV11-2 to TRBJ2-5; 9 nucleotides match TRBD2. CDR3 length: 16 amino acids. Germline V gene data show CDR1 as SGHAT and CDR2 as FQNNGV. V shed 1 base, J shed 2 bases, and the junction held 5 bases outside the gene matches. The CDR3 coding sequence is TGTGCCAGCAGCTTAGTTTTTAGCGGGGGACAAGAGACCCAGTACTTC. Its protein is CASSLVFSGGQETQYF.

J is TRBJ1-2 and V is TRBV30, with D possibly being TRBD1 (6 bases). This CDR3 comprises 12 residues. The V and J ends lost 5 bases and 7 bases respectively, with 14 bases between them. The germline CDR1 and CDR2 sequences are GTSNPN and SVGIG (reference sequence). The CDR3 loop is CAWGGSSGGYTF. The CDR3 nucleotides read TGTGCCTGGGGGGGCAGCTCAGGTGGCTACACCTTC.

This sequence joins TRBV7-9 and TRBJ2-3, with no clear D. Germline V CDR1 and CDR2: SEHNR, FQNEAQ (reference sequence). The CDR3 covers 12 residues. V lost 5 bases and J lost 3, with 6 bases in between. The CDR3 sequence is CASSPQTDTQYF. The CDR3 DNA reads as TGTGCCAGCAGCCCACAGACAGATACGCAGTATTTT.